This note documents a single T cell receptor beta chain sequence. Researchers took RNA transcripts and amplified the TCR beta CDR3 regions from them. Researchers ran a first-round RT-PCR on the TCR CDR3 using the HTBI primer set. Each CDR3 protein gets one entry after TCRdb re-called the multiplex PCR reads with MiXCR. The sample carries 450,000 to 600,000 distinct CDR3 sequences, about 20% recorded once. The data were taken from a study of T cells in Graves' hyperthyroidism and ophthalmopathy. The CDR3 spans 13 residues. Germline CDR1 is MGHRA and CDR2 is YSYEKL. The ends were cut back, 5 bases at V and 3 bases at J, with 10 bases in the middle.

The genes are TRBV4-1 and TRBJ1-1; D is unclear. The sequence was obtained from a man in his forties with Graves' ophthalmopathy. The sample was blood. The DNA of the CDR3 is TGCGCCAGCAGCTCCGACCCTGACACTGAAGCTTTCTTT. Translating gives CASSSDPDTEAFF.